This T cell receptor (beta chain) was sequenced in a study of control samples from healthy donors and cancer patients. The assay was immunoSEQ multiplex PCR, and TCRdb's table has in-frame clones only and misses some. The sample records about 48,000 clones, 85% to 95% being singletons. Germline V gene sequence: CDR1 SGHAT, CDR2 FQNNGV. This CDR3 is built from 16 residues. V dropped 5 bases and J dropped 6; count of bases not matched to a gene: 12. V is TRBV11-2 and J is TRBJ2-1, with 8 bases identical to TRBD2. The clonotype was recovered from a woman in her 50s with head and neck cancer. What was sequenced was PBMCs. This CDR3 is CASSQTGLASFNEQFF. CDR3 DNA: TGTGCCAGCAGCCAGACCGGACTAGCATCGTTCAATGAGCAGTTCTTC.